This is a list of T cell receptor beta chains from one sample in a study of graft-versus-host responses after intestinal transplantation. Clones were sequenced by immunoSEQ multiplex PCR, and TCRdb holds only the in-frame ones, with some missing. Of over 55,000 clones in the sample, about 80% were seen once. The antigens these receptors bind are not known. The sample was unstimulated CD4+ T cells sorted from spleen or lymph node cells, taken before transplant. These TCRs come from a human donor who was the organ donor for an intestinal transplant. Both conserved end residues are part of each CDR3. A D gene is named only where the DNA matches it firmly. Clone size is not always given. Where it is, it says once, few, many or a class for expanded clones.

j_call	cdr3_length	v_call	d_call	clone_size	cdr3_aa	cdr3_nt
TRBJ2-3	17	TRBV9	TRBD2	.	CASSVGSGGTHTDTQYF	TGTGCCAGCAGCGTAGGGAGCGGGGGGACGCACACAGATACGCAGTATTTT
TRBJ1-1	15	TRBV4-1	.	.	CASSQEVSRVTEAFF	TGCGCCAGCAGCCAAGAAGTGTCCAGGGTCACTGAAGCTTTCTTT
TRBJ2-1	16	TRBV13	TRBD2	once	CASSRNGGAPYNEQFF	TGTGCCAGCAGCCGGAACGGGGGGGCCCCTTACAATGAGCAGTTCTTC
TRBJ2-2	11	TRBV20-1	.	once	CSALYTGELFF	TGCAGTGCTCTTTACACCGGGGAGCTGTTTTTT
TRBJ1-5	14	TRBV27	TRBD1	.	CASSGRGQGQPQHF	TGTGCCAGCAGTGGCAGGGGGCAGGGTCAGCCCCAGCATTTT
TRBJ2-3	16	TRBV9	TRBD2	few	CASSVVGTSWADTQYF	TGTGCCAGCAGCGTAGTGGGGACTAGCTGGGCAGATACGCAGTATTTT
TRBJ2-5	14	TRBV25-1	TRBD1	.	CASSDGQGQETQYF	TGTGCCAGCAGTGACGGACAGGGGCAAGAGACCCAGTACTTC
TRBJ1-4	14	TRBV7-8	.	.	CAVGSDSRKEKLFF	TGTGCCGTCGGATCGGACAGCAGAAAGGAAAAACTGTTTTTT
TRBJ2-5	17	TRBV5-1	TRBD2	.	CASSLARWTSGQETQYF	TGCGCCAGCAGCTTGGCCCGATGGACTAGCGGCCAAGAGACCCAGTACTTC
TRBJ1-4	14	TRBV30	.	.	CAWSGSEQYEKLFF	TGTGCCTGGAGTGGGTCAGAACAGTATGAAAAACTGTTTTTT
TRBJ1-4	15	TRBV19	TRBD1	.	CASSDGTGGHEKLFF	TGTGCCAGTAGTGACGGGACAGGGGGCCATGAAAAACTGTTTTTT
TRBJ2-5	16	TRBV4-1	TRBD2	.	CASSQEASGAWETQYF	TGCGCCAGCAGCCAAGAAGCTAGCGGGGCATGGGAGACCCAGTACTTC
TRBJ1-4	16	TRBV6-5	.	once	CASSYVSVQGNEKLFF	TGTGCCAGCAGTTACGTTTCGGTGCAGGGGAATGAAAAACTGTTTTTT
TRBJ2-4	15	TRBV6-4	TRBD1	.	CASSDTQGEGNIQYF	TGTGCCAGCAGTGATACACAGGGGGAAGGAAACATTCAGTACTTC
TRBJ2-2	13	TRBV6-6	.	few	CASSLWDNGELFF	TGTGCCAGCAGTCTTTGGGACAACGGGGAGCTGTTTTTT
TRBJ1-2	13	TRBV9	.	.	CASSPLQLYGYTF	TGTGCCAGCAGCCCCCTACAGTTGTATGGCTACACCTTC
TRBJ1-1	13	TRBV4-2	.	.	CASSQVMGEEAFF	TGTGCCAGCAGCCAAGTTATGGGAGAAGAAGCTTTCTTT
TRBJ2-1	15	TRBV5-6	TRBD2	.	CASSLSGGASSEQFF	TGTGCCAGCAGTTTAAGCGGGGGGGCCTCGAGTGAGCAGTTCTTC
TRBJ1-1	14	TRBV5-1	.	few	CASSLQGWNTEAFF	TGCGCCAGCAGCTTACAGGGTTGGAACACTGAAGCTTTCTTT